This TCR beta chain comes out of a study of regulatory T cells in long-lasting Graves disease. The authors built TCR beta libraries using iRepertoire HTBI primers and Arm-PCR of CDR3 regions. TCRdb re-called the multiplex PCR reads through MiXCR, storing one row per CDR3 protein. This sample has 360,000 or so distinct CDR3 sequences; roughly a sixth occur once, and the top ten carry 30%. The time point: newly diagnosed GD, antithyroid drugs for less than 3 months. PBMCs provided the RNA from which the TCR library was made. The data also belong to a second study, concerning T cells in Graves' hyperthyroidism and ophthalmopathy. That source adds: Among the patients, aged 18 to 65, hyperthyroidism was newly diagnosed and had lasted under 2 months.

The sample consisted of peripheral blood mononuclear cells (PBMCs), taken at new diagnosis, from a patient treated with antithyroid drugs. The sequence derives from a man aged 35 to 55 with Graves disease.

DNA for the CDR3: TGTGCCAGCAGCTTAGCACAGTGGTCCTACGAGCAGTACTTC. This encodes CASSLAQWSYEQYF. The chain joins TRBV7-2 to TRBJ2-7; D ambiguous. The CDR3 totals 14 residues. Germline lookup yields CDR1 SGHTA and CDR2 FQGNSA. V dropped 0 bases and J dropped 1 base, with 7 bases sitting between them.